This TCR beta chain was identified in a study of cytomegalovirus exposure and HLA in healthy donors. Study in general: Falling in the Caucasian-associated ancestry cluster were 81% of 300 to 500 genotyped donors. Study outcomes and limitations: According to an earlier analysis, most TCR beta V segments yielded productive rearrangements about 87% or about 30% of the time. Later on, an analysis showed TCR association rates differing by HLA locus, with DRB1 the most and HLA-C the fewest. Many donors shared some public TCRs, even though most TCR sequences were rare.

This clone was seen once. Its antigen remains unknown. Trimming removed 6 bases at V and 2 bases at J, with 7 bases between. CDR3 length: 12 residues. Looked up from germline, CDR1 is SNHLY and CDR2 is FYNNEI. 13 Jbeta primers and 60 Vbeta primers were used for the PCR. TCRdb's copy holds only in-frame clones and misses some; the assay was immunoSEQ multiplex PCR. This sample carries around 180,000 clones, more than 65% of them seen once, and the ten largest clones take 0.95% to 1.5%. The gene calls are TRBV2 and TRBJ1-2; D gene uncertain. Sequences were obtained from PBMCs. The TCR originated in a girl aged 2-10 years in good health and CMV-seropositive. DNA of the CDR3: TGTGCCAGCAGGACCGGGAACTATGGCTACACCTTC. It yields the protein CASRTGNYGYTF. The whole variable domain, filled in from reference TRBV2 and TRBJ1-2, reads EPEVTQTPSHQVTQMGQEVILRCVPISNHLYFYWYRQILGQKVEFLVSFYNNEISEKSEIFDDQFSVERPDGSNFTLKIRSTKLEDSAMYFCASRTGNYGYTFGSGTRLTVV.